The rows below give T cell receptor beta chains drawn from one sample of a study of blood T cell repertoires in COVID-19. The data were produced by immunoSEQ multiplex PCR, yet TCRdb's version contains in-frame clones alone and is incomplete. The sample holds 30,000 or so clones, 88% seen once. Sequencing used peripheral blood. Receptor source: a human donor in a cohort sampled during active COVID-19. Each CDR3 is given with its conserved first and last residue. Fields, in order: D gene, J gene, V gene, CDR3 protein. D genes are given only for firm matches.

>TRBD1|TRBJ1-4|TRBV7-9
CASSLATGSNEKLFF
>NA|TRBJ1-2|TRBV4-3
CASSQDQGWGYTF
>NA|TRBJ1-3|TRBV9
CASSVGQGSGNTIYF
>TRBD2|TRBJ2-1|TRBV7-3
CASSLRRGSEQFF
>TRBD1|TRBJ1-4|TRBV7-2
CASSSYRGVGEKLFF
>NA|TRBJ1-1|TRBV4-3
CASSLQLNTEAFF
>NA|TRBJ2-3|TRBV30
CAWSRPSRGVADTQYF
>NA|TRBJ2-2|TRBV3-1/TRBV3-2
CASSQNRSPGGELFF
>TRBD2|TRBJ2-1|TRBV6-2/TRBV6-3
CASSLIRTSLSSYNEQFF
>NA|TRBJ1-5|TRBV19
CASAQGSNQPQHF
>TRBD1|TRBJ2-2|TRBV10-3
CAISDYGQAPGELFF
>TRBD1|TRBJ2-7|TRBV5-1
CASRPGQGAGEQYF
>NA|TRBJ2-4|TRBV18
CASSPAVAGATNIQYF
>TRBD2|TRBJ2-5|TRBV13
CASSKASGGAGQETQYF
>TRBD1|TRBJ2-1|TRBV4-1
CASSPILGQGNEQFF
>TRBD1|TRBJ2-7|TRBV4-2
CASSHGTGDNYEQYF
>TRBD1|TRBJ1-2|TRBV2
CAGGTGAGGYTF
>TRBD1|TRBJ2-7|TRBV6-6
CASRRDQGADNEQYF
>TRBD1|TRBJ2-5|TRBV6-5
CASSYSGQGVKTQYF
>TRBD2|TRBJ2-7|TRBV19
CASSTPGTSGVDEQYF
>NA|TRBJ1-1|TRBV6-5
CASSYSGVQGEAFF
>TRBD1|TRBJ2-1|TRBV5-1
CASSKRTGVDNEQFF
>NA|TRBJ1-2|TRBV9
CASRGPWGYTF
>TRBD2|TRBJ2-5|TRBV5-1
CASGTSAEGPQETQYF
>TRBD2|TRBJ2-1|TRBV27
CASSSLAGVRYNEQFF
>TRBD1|TRBJ1-2|TRBV6-2/TRBV6-3
CASSAGTVYGYTF
>NA|TRBJ1-2|TRBV13
CASSPVQGMGENGYTF
>NA|TRBJ1-2|TRBV2
CASSRISTTANYGYTF
>NA|TRBJ1-3|TRBV7-8
CASSDIRGAKVSGNTIYF
>NA|TRBJ2-3|TRBV5-4
CASSSRRDTATDTQYF
>TRBD1|TRBJ2-3|TRBV27
CASSLRTGGGTQYF
>TRBD2|TRBJ2-7|TRBV5-1
CASSLSGGSTYEQYF
>TRBD2|TRBJ2-7|TRBV6-5
CASSTTGGGHYEQYF